This TCR beta chain was observed in a study of CD8+CD57+ T cells in acquired aplastic anemia. Germline assignment: CDR1 KGHSH and CDR2 LQKENI. The CDR3 runs 15 residues. Trimming took off 2 bases at V and 1 base at J, with 6 bases between the two ends. Notes on the study in general: Around 30 sequences, all CD8+ CDR3, were shared between patients and controls.

Genomic DNA provided the template from which TCR beta VDJ and CDR3 profiles were obtained. TCRdb re-called the reads through MiXCR, storing one row per CDR3 protein. The table includes 150,000 to 200,000 distinct CDR3 sequences, 60% to 70% detected once. As regards this clonotype: Its antigen is unknown.

Sequenced: sorted CD4+, CD8+, or CD8+CD57+ T cells (not recorded which) from PBMCs. This TCR was sampled from a human donor in good health. V and J are TRBV18 and TRBJ2-6; D is unresolved. The CDR3 spells CASSPSASGANVLTF. The CDR3 region has the DNA TGTGCCAGCTCACCATCAGCTTCTGGGGCCAACGTCCTGACTTTC.